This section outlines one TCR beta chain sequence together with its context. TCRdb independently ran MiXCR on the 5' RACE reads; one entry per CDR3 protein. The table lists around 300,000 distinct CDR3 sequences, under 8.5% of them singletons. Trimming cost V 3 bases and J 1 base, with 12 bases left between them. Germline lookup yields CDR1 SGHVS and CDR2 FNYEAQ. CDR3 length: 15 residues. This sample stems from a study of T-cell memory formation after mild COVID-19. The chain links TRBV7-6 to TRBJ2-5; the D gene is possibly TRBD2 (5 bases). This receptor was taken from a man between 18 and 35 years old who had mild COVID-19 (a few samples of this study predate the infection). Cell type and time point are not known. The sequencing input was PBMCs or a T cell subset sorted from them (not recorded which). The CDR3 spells CASSLSAASQETQYF. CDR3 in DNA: TGTGCCAGCAGCTTGTCAGCGGCGAGCCAAGAGACCCAGTACTTC.